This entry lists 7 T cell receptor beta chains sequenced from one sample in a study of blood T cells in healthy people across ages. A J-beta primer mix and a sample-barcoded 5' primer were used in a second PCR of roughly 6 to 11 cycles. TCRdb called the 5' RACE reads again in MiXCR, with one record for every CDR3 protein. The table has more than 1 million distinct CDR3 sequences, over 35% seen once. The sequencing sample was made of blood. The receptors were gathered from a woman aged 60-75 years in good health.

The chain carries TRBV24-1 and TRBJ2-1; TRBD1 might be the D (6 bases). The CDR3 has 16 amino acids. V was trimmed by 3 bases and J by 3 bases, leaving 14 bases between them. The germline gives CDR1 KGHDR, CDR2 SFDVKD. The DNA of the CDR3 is TGTGCCACCAGTGATACGGGACAACTTAACTACAATGAGCAGTTCTTC. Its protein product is CATSDTGQLNYNEQFF.

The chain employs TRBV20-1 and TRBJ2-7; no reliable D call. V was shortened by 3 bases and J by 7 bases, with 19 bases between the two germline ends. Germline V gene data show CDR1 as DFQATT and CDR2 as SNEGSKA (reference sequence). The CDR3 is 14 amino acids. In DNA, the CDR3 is TGCAGTGCTAGCCCCAGTCCTACTTACAATGAGCAGTACTTC. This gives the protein CSASPSPTYNEQYF.

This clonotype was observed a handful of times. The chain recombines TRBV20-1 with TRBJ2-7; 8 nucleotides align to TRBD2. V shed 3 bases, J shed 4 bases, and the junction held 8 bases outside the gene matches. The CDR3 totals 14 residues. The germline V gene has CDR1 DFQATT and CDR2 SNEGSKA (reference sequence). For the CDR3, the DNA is TGCAGTGCTAGTCTTCGGGAGGGCCAGTACGAGCAGTACTTC. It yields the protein CSASLREGQYEQYF.

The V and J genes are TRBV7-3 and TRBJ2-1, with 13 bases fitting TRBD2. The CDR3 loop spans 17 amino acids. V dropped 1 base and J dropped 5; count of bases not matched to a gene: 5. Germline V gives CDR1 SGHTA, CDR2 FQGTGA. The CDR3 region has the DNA TGTGCCAGCAGCTTAAGGGGACTAGCGGGAAGCAACAATGAGCAGTTCTTC. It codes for CASSLRGLAGSNNEQFF.

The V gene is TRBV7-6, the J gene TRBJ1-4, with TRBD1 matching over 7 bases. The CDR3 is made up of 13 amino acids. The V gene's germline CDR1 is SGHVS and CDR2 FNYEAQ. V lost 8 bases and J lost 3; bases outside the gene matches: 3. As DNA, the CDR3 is TGTGCCAGCTTGAGGGGGCCTAATGAAAAACTGTTTTTT. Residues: CASLRGPNEKLFF.

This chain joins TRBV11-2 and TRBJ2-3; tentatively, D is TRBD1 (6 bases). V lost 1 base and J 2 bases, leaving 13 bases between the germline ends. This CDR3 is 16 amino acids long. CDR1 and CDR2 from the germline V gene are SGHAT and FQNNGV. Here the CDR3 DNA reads TGTGCCAGCAGCTTAGGACAGGCCATGTACACAGATACGCAGTATTTT. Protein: CASSLGQAMYTDTQYF.

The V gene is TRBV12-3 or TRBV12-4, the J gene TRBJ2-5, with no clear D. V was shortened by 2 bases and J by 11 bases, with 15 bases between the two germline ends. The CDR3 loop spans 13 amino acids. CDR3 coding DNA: TGTGCCAGCAGTTTAATCGGAGACAATGAGCAGTACTTC. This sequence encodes CASSLIGDNEQYF.